This record concerns one T cell receptor (beta chain) sequence. The antigen is unknown. This record belongs to a study of cytomegalovirus exposure and HLA in healthy donors. The length of the CDR3 is 12 residues. Trimming took 5 bases from V and 12 from J; bases not matched to a gene: 5. Germline V gives CDR1 LGHNT, CDR2 FRNRAP. In the PCR, 60 Vbeta and 13 Jbeta primers were used. Using immunoSEQ multiplex PCR, the repertoire was profiled, and TCRdb retains in-frame clones only, with some absent. The data hold around 130,000 clones, with around 73% observed a single time. Study-wide points: When a later analysis compared HLA-associated TCR beta chains with equally common others, the HLA-associated chains turned out to be more clonally expanded and to have lower generation probabilities. Cytomegalovirus status was reportedly diagnosed by the classifier with high specificity and sensitivity. Links to common viral pathogens appeared, in a later analysis, for several of the most significant clusters. Later analysis associated a missense DCLRE1C variant with TCR beta V- and J-gene trimming.

Input material: PBMCs. This sequence joins TRBV12-5 and TRBJ1-1, with TRBD1 identical over 11 bases. The sequence derives from a human donor in good health. Here the CDR3 DNA reads TGTGCTAGTGGTCGGGACAGGGGGTTAACTTTCTTT. Its translation is CASGRDRGLTFF.